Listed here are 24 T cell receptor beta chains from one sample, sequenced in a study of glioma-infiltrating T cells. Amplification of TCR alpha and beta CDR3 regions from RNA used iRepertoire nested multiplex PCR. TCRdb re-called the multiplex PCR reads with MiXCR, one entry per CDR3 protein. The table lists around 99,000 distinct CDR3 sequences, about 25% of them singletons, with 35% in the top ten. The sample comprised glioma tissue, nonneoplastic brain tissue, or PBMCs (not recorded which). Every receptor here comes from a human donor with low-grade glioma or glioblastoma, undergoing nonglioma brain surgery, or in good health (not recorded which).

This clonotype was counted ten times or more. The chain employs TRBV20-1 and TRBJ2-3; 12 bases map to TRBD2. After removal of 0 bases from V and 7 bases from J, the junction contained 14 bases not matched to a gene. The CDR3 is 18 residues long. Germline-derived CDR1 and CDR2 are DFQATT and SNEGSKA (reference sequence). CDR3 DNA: TGCAGTGCTAGAGATTTGGGGGCTAGCGGGAGGGCCGGAAATACGCAGTATTTT. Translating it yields CSARDLGASGRAGNTQYF.

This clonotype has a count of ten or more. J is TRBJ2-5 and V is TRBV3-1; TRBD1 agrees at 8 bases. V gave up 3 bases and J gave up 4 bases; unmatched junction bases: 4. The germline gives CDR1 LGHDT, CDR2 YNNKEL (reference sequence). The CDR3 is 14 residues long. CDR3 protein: CASSQQGAGETQYF. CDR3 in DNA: TGTGCCAGCAGCCAGCAGGGGGCTGGAGAGACCCAGTACTTC.

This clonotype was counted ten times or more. The CDR3 here is CASSPQTSTDTQYF. The CDR3 DNA follows: TGTGCCAGCAGTCCGCAGACTAGCACAGATACGCAGTATTTT. The chain joins TRBV3-1 to TRBJ2-3; D gene unclear. CDR3 size: 14 residues. V was cut by 6 bases and J by 0 bases, with 10 bases left in between. Germline CDR1 LGHDT, CDR2 YNNKEL (reference sequence).

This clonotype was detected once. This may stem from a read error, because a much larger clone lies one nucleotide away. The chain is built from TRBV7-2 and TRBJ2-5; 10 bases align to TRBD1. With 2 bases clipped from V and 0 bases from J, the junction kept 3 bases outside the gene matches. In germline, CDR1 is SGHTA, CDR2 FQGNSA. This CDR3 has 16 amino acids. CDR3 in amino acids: CASSLLDRGYQETQYF. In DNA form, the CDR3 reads TGTGCCAGCAGCTTATTGGACAGGGGGTACCAAGAGACCCAGTACTTC.

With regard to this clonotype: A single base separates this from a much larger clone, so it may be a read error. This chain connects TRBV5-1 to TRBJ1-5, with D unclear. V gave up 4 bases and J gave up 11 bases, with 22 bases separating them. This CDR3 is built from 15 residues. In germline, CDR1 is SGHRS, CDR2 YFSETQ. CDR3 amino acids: CASSPGTPSFGAQHF. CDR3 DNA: TGCGCCAGCAGCCCAGGTACTCCATCCTTCGGGGCCCAGCATTTT.

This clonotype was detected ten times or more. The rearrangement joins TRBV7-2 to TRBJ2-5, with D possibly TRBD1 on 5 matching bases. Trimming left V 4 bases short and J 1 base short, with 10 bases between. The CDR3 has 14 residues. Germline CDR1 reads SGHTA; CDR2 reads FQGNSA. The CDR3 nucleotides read TGTGCCAGCAGCTATGACAGAGTCCAAGAGACCCAGTACTTC. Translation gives CASSYDRVQETQYF.

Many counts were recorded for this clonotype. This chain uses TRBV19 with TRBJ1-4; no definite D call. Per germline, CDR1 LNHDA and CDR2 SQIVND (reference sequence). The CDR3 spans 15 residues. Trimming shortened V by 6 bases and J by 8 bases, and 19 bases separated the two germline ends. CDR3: CASSHTAQETEKLFF. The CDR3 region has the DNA TGTGCCAGTAGCCACACAGCCCAGGAAACGGAAAAACTGTTTTTT. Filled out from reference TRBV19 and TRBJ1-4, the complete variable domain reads DGGITQSPKYLFRKEGQNVTLSCEQNLNHDAMYWYRQDPGQGLRLIYYSQIVNDFQKGDIAEGYSVSREKKESFPLTVTSAQKNPTAFYLCASSHTAQETEKLFFGSGTQLSVL.

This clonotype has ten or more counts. This chain's CDR3 is CSVGGGLNNEQFF. CDR3 coding DNA: TGCAGTGTTGGGGGGGGTCTCAACAATGAGCAGTTCTTC. The chain uses TRBV20-1 and TRBJ2-1, with TRBD2 identical over 7 bases. With V trimmed by 7 bases and J by 5 bases, 8 bases remained unmatched. CDR1 is DFQATT and CDR2 is SNEGSKA in the germline V gene (reference sequence). This CDR3 comprises 13 residues.

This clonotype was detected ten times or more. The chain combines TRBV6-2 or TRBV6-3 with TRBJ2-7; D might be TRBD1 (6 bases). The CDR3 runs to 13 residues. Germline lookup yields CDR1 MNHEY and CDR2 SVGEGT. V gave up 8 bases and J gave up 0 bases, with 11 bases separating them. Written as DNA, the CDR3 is TGTGCCAGCGGGCAGGGGCTCTCCTACGAGCAGTACTTC. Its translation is CASGQGLSYEQYF.

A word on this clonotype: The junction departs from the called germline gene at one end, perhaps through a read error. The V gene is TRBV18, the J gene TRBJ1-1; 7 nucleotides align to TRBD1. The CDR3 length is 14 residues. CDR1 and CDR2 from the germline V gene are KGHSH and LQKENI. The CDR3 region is CASSPQGTSTEAFF. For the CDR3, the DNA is TGTGCCAGCTCGCCACAGGGGACGAGCACTGAAGCTTTCTTT. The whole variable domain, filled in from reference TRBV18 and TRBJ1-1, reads NAGVMQNPRHLVRRRGQEARLRCSPMKGHSHVYWYRQLPEEGLKFMVYLQKENIIDESGMPKERFSAEFPKEGPSILRIQQVVRGDSAAYFCASSPQGTSTEAFFGQGTRLTVV.

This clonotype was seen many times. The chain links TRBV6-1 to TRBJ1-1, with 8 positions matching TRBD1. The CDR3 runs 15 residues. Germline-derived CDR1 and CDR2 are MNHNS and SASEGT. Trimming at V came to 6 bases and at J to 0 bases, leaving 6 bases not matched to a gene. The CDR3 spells CASRKGQAMNTEAFF. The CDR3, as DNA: TGTGCCAGCAGGAAGGGACAGGCTATGAACACTGAAGCTTTCTTT.

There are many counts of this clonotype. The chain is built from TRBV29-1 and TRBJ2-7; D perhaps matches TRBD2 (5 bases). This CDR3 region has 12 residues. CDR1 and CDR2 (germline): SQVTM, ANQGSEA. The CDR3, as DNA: TGCAGAGAGGGCGATCCACAATACGAGCAGTACTTC. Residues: CREGDPQYEQYF.

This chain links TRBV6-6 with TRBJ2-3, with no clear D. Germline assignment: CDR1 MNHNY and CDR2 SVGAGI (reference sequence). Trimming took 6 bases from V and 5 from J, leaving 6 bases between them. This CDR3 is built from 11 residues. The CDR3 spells CASRKGDTQYF. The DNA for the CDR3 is TGTGCCAGCAGAAAGGGAGATACGCAGTATTTT.

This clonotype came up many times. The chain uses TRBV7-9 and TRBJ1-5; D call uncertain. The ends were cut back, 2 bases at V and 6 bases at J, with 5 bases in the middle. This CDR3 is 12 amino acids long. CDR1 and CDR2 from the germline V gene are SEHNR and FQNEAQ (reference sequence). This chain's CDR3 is CASSLTSQPQHF. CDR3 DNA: TGTGCCAGCAGCTTAACCTCTCAGCCCCAGCATTTT.

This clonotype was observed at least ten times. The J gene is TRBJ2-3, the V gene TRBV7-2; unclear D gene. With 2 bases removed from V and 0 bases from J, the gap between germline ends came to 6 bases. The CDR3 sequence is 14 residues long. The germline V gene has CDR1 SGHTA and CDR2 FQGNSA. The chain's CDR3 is CASSLLPSTDTQYF. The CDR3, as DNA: TGTGCCAGCAGCTTACTCCCTAGCACAGATACGCAGTATTTT.

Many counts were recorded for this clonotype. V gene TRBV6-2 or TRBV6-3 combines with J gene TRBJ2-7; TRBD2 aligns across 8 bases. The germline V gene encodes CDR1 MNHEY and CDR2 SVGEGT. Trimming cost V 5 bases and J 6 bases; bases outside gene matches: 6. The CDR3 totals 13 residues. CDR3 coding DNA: TGTGCCAGCAGTACCGGACTAGCCGGCGAGCAGTACTTC. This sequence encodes CASSTGLAGEQYF.

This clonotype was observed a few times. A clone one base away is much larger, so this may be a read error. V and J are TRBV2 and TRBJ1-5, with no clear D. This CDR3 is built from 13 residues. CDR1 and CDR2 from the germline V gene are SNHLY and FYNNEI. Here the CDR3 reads CASSERRNQTQHF. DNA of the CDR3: TGTGCCAGCAGCGAAAGACGTAATCAGACCCAGCATTTT.

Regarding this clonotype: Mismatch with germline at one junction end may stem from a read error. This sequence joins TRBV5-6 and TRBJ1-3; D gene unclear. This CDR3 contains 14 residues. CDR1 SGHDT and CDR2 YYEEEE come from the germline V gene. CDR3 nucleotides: TGTGCCAACAGCTTCTCATACTCTGGAAACACCATATATTTT. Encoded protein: CANSFSYSGNTIYF.

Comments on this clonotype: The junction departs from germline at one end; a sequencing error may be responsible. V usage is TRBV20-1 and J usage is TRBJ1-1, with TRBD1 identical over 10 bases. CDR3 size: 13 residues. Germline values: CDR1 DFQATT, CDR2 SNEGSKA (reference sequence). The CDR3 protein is CSVRDRGDTKAFF. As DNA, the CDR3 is TGCAGTGTTCGGGACAGGGGCGACACTAAAGCTTTCTTT.

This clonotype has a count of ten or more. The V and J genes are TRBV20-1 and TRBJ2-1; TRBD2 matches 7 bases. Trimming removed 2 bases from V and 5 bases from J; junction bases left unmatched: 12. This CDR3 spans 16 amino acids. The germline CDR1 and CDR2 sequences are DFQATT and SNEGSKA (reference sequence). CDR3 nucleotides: TGCAGTGCTAGAAAGCCACTAGCGAAGAACAACAATGAGCAGTTCTTC. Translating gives CSARKPLAKNNNEQFF.

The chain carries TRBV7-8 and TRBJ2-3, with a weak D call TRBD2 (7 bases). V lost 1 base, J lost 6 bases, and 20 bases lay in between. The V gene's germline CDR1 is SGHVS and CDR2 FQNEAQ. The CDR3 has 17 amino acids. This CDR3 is CASSLGGLGGPQDTQYF. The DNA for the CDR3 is TGTGCCAGCAGCTTAGGAGGTCTGGGGGGGCCCCAGGATACGCAGTATTTT.

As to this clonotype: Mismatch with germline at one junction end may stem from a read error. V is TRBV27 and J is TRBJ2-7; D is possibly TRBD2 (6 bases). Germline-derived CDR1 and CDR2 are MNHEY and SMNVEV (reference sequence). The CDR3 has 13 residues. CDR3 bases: TGTGCCAGCAGTATAGCGGACTCGTACGAGCATTACTTC. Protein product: CASSIADSYEHYF.

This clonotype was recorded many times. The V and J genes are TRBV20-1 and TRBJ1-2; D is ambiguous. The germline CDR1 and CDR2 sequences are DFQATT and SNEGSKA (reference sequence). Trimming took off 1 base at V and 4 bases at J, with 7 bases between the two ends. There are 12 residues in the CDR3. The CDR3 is CSARVEGYGYTF. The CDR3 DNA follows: TGCAGTGCTAGAGTAGAAGGCTATGGCTACACCTTC.

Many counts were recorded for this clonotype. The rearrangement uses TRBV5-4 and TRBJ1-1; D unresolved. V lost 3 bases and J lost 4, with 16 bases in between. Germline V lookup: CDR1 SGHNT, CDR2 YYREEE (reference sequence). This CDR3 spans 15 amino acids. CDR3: CASSYPTRPSTEAFF. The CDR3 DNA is TGTGCCAGCAGCTATCCGACGAGACCAAGCACTGAAGCTTTCTTT.